This T cell receptor beta chain was captured in a study of blood T cell repertoires in COVID-19. Overall study: Whether acute or convalescent, the COVID-19 samples came from the United States, Italy and Spain. PBMCs, B-cell-depleted T cells, or T cells provided the cDNA or gDNA that made up the material.

Per the original methods: Researchers report that nucleated cell counts were estimated from reference gene primer amplification. Libraries were prepared by immunoSEQ multiplex PCR; TCRdb keeps only in-frame clonotypes and omits some of them. V and J calls and clone size come straight from that table; D and trimming were deduced from the DNA. Altogether 200,000 to 300,000 clones are present, 80% to 90% being singletons, with the ten largest covering around 3.5%. Trimming took off 0 bases at V and 0 bases at J, with 18 bases between the two ends. The CDR3 is made up of 19 amino acids. Per germline, CDR1 MGHRA and CDR2 YSYEKL.

This clonotype originated in a woman aged 40 to 50 with acute or convalescent COVID-19. Sequenced input: peripheral blood. The chain couples TRBV4-1 to TRBJ1-5, with a possible D match to TRBD1 (6 bases). In DNA form, the CDR3 reads TGCGCCAGCAGCCAAGAAATTCGGGCAAGGGACAATAGCAATCAGCCCCAGCATTTT. This translates into CASSQEIRARDNSNQPQHF.